What follows are 25 T cell receptor beta chains derived from one specimen sequenced in a study of blood T cell repertoires in COVID-19. This table comes from immunoSEQ multiplex PCR, and its TCRdb copy is limited to in-frame clones, with some not included. Among about 37,000 clones listed, approximately 87% were seen once. Sequencing input: peripheral blood. These receptor sequences come from a human donor in a cohort sampled during active COVID-19.

The gene calls are TRBV18 and TRBJ1-4; the D is unclear. This CDR3 contains 15 residues. Germline CDR1 KGHSH, CDR2 LQKENI. V lost 3 bases, J lost 8 bases, and 16 bases lay in between. The CDR3 sequence is CASSPSLPPQEKLFF. CDR3 DNA sequence: TGTGCCAGCTCACCGTCCCTGCCGCCCCAGGAAAAACTGTTTTTT.

The chain employs TRBV28 and TRBJ2-2; the D is unclear. This CDR3 spans 13 amino acids. V dropped 10 bases and J dropped 4 bases, with 13 bases sitting between them. Germline CDR1 MDHEN, CDR2 SYDVKM. The CDR3 DNA is TGTGCCATCCCGAATCGGGTCACCGGGGAGCTGTTTTTT. It is translated as CAIPNRVTGELFF.

The genes are TRBV9 and TRBJ1-1, with D possibly TRBD1 on 6 matching bases. Germline values: CDR1 SGDLS, CDR2 YYNGEE. Trimming shortened V by 0 bases and J by 4 bases, and 13 bases separated the two germline ends. This CDR3 has 15 amino acids. The CDR3 region is CASSVVGGGPTEAFF. The CDR3 coding sequence is TGTGCCAGCAGCGTAGTAGGCGGGGGCCCCACTGAAGCTTTCTTT.

The V call is TRBV6-4, the J call TRBJ1-2, with D possibly matching TRBD1 (5 bases). The CDR3 runs 15 residues. The V end was cut by 6 bases, the J end by 7 bases, with 21 bases between. Germline assignment: CDR1 MRHNA and CDR2 SNTAGT. In DNA form, the CDR3 reads TGTGCCAGCAGAAAAGGGACGTCGGTGGAGGGTGGCTACACCTTC. As protein: CASRKGTSVEGGYTF.

This clone showed up just once. The chain carries TRBV15 and TRBJ2-1; TRBD2 aligns across 14 bases. Germline V gene data show CDR1 as LNHNV and CDR2 as YYDKDF (reference sequence). The CDR3 consists of 16 residues. V gave up 3 bases and J gave up 9 bases; unmatched junction bases: 7. The CDR3 coding sequence is TGTGCCACCAGCAGGGGACTAGCGGGGGCTAGAAGTGAGCAGTTCTTC. Translation gives CATSRGLAGARSEQFF.

The chain couples TRBV5-4 to TRBJ2-3; 8 positions match TRBD2. V shed 4 bases, J shed 2 bases, and the junction held 12 bases outside the gene matches. Looked up from germline, CDR1 is SGHNT and CDR2 is YYREEE (reference sequence). The CDR3 contains 17 residues. Here the CDR3 DNA reads TGTGCCAGCAGCATTCGGCAGGGGACTAGTCTCACAGATACGCAGTATTTT. Translating it yields CASSIRQGTSLTDTQYF.

The genes are TRBV5-1 and TRBJ1-3; 8 bases line up with TRBD1. The CDR3 totals 17 residues. V dropped 3 bases and J dropped 2; count of bases not matched to a gene: 10. Germline CDR1 reads SGHRS; CDR2 reads YFSETQ. CDR3 DNA: TGCGCCAGCAGCTCGTTCCAACAGGGGGTTGCTGGAAACACCATATATTTT. It is translated as CASSSFQQGVAGNTIYF. Combining the CDR3 with reference TRBV5-1 and TRBJ1-3 gives the whole variable domain KAGVTQTPRYLIKTRGQQVTLSCSPISGHRSVSWYQQTPGQGLQFLFEYFSETQRNKGNFPGRFSGRQFSNSRSEMNVSTLELGDSALYLCASSSFQQGVAGNTIYFGEGSWLTVV.

This clone occurred a few times. The V call is TRBV19, the J call TRBJ1-6, with a tentative D call TRBD1 (6 bases). V lost 5 bases and J lost 11, with 13 bases in between. Germline V gene sequence: CDR1 LNHDA, CDR2 SQIVND (reference sequence). The CDR3 spans 13 residues. The CDR3: CASSRTVSPPLHF. The DNA of the CDR3 is TGTGCCAGTAGTCGGACAGTTAGTCCACCCCTCCACTTT.

The V call is TRBV7-6, the J call TRBJ2-3, with TRBD2 matching 10 bases. Per the germline V gene, CDR1 is SGHVS and CDR2 is FNYEAQ. Germline trimming cut 5 bases from V and 4 bases from J; bases unmatched to any gene: 9. There are 16 residues in the CDR3. The CDR3 DNA reads as TGTGCCAGCAGCCTCTCAGCGGGGGGGCCCCCAGATACGCAGTATTTT. This translates into CASSLSAGGPPDTQYF.

This sequence joins TRBV5-5 and TRBJ1-2; possibly TRBD1 for D (6 bases). Trimming shortened V by 4 bases and J by 5 bases, and 18 bases separated the two germline ends. The CDR3 spans 15 residues. Germline assignment: CDR1 SGHKS and CDR2 YYEKEE (reference sequence). In nucleotides, the CDR3 is TGTGCCAGCAGCCGATCTGAGGGGGTAGATTATGGCTACACCTTC. It is translated as CASSRSEGVDYGYTF.

The CDR3 protein is CASRGTSAGEQYF. In nucleotides, the CDR3 is TGTGCCAGCAGGGGGACTAGTGCGGGAGAGCAGTACTTC. The rearrangement joins TRBV12-3 or TRBV12-4 to TRBJ2-7, with 8 bases aligning to TRBD2. The trim removed 6 bases at V and 7 bases at J, leaving 8 bases unmatched. CDR3 length: 13 amino acids.

This clone was counted a few times. The CDR3 loop reads CASRSLSNQPQHF. The CDR3 bases are TGTGCCAGCAGGTCTTTGAGCAATCAGCCCCAGCATTTT. V usage is TRBV5-8 and J usage is TRBJ1-5; D not certain. The V gene lost 5 bases and the J gene lost 1 base, with 7 bases spanning the gap. Germline V gene sequence: CDR1 SGHTS, CDR2 YDEGEE. The CDR3 length is 13 residues.

J is TRBJ1-5 and V is TRBV21-1; the table's D call TRBD1 went unverified against the DNA. TRBV21-1 is shown as a pseudogene. This CDR3 has 21 residues. The CDR3 region has the DNA TGTGCCAGCAGCAAAGGTGTACTAAGGGGTGTCTCGGGCCATTCCGTCCAGCCCCAGCATTTT. This sequence encodes CASSKGVLRGVSGHSVQPQHF.

In its sample, this clone was seen once. This rearrangement joins TRBV24-1 to TRBJ2-7; D gene ambiguous. Germline CDR1 KGHDR, CDR2 SFDVKD. The V end was cut by 3 bases, the J end by 3 bases, with 8 bases between. There are 13 residues in the CDR3. This CDR3 is CATSDPRGYEQYF. The CDR3 DNA reads as TGTGCCACCAGTGATCCGCGCGGCTACGAGCAGTACTTC.

This chain connects TRBV4-3 to TRBJ2-3; 8 bases align to TRBD2. Losses at the gene ends were 4 bases for V and 6 bases for J; bases not matched to a gene: 6. CDR1 LGHNA and CDR2 YSLEER come from the germline V gene. The CDR3 consists of 14 residues. The CDR3 sequence: CASSPRPGGDTQYF. The CDR3 DNA sequence: TGCGCCAGCAGCCCCCGTCCGGGGGGGGATACGCAGTATTTT.

This sequence joins TRBV7-2 and TRBJ2-5; 11 bases are a match to TRBD1. CDR1 is SGHTA and CDR2 is FQGNSA in the germline V gene. This CDR3 comprises 18 residues. J lost 2 bases, V lost 1 base, and 9 bases had no gene match. CDR3 sequence (DNA): TGTGCCAGCAGCTTAGAGCTCTGTGGGGACAGGGGGCAAGAGACCCAGTACTTC. Protein: CASSLELCGDRGQETQYF.

V gene TRBV10-3 combines with J gene TRBJ2-3; 9 positions agree with TRBD1. The CDR3 is made up of 15 amino acids. V lost 8 bases, J lost 1 base, and 7 bases stayed unmatched. CDR1 and CDR2 from the germline V gene are ENHRY and SYGVKD. DNA for the CDR3: TGTGCCATCGAGGCAAGGACAGGGGGCACAGATACGCAGTATTTT. It specifies CAIEARTGGTDTQYF.

The chain is built from TRBV7-2 and TRBJ2-3; 7 bases fit TRBD2. V dropped 2 bases and J dropped 2; count of bases not matched to a gene: 7. The length of the CDR3 is 16 residues. CDR1 is SGHTA and CDR2 is FQGNSA in the germline V gene. CDR3 in DNA: TGTGCCAGCAGCTTAAACCTAGCGGTATCCACAGATACGCAGTATTTT. This encodes CASSLNLAVSTDTQYF.

CDR3 in DNA: TGTGCCAGTACGGGACAGAACTACAATGAGCAGTTCTTC. Its translation is CASTGQNYNEQFF. The rearrangement joins TRBV19 to TRBJ2-1; 7 bases map to TRBD1. Trimming removed 7 bases from V and 3 bases from J; junction bases left unmatched: 3. Germline V gene lookup returns CDR1 LNHDA and CDR2 SQIVND (reference sequence). CDR3 length equals 13 residues.

This clone has a handful of counts. The J gene is TRBJ2-5, the V gene TRBV29-1, with 7 positions matching TRBD2. J lost 9 bases, V lost 4 bases, and 11 bases had no gene match. CDR1 and CDR2 from the germline V gene are SQVTM and ANQGSEA. The length of the CDR3 is 13 residues. CDR3 nucleotide sequence: TGCAGCGTTGTCTCCGAACTAGCGTTACCCCAGTACTTC. Protein: CSVVSELALPQYF.

This clone has only one observation. The CDR3 protein is CASSQVQPAGGLGGTDTQYF. Here the CDR3 DNA reads TGTGCCAGCAGCCAAGTCCAACCAGCGGGGGGCCTGGGTGGGACAGATACGCAGTATTTT. The chain is built from TRBV3-1 (or the pseudogene TRBV3-2) and TRBJ2-3; 9 nucleotides line up with TRBD2. The V segment lost 1 base and the J segment 3 bases; nucleotides outside the gene matches: 17. Germline CDR1 is LGHDT and CDR2 is YNNKEL (reference sequence). The CDR3 extends over 20 amino acids.

The chain couples TRBV28 to TRBJ2-3; 8 bases agree with TRBD2. J lost 11 bases, V lost 2 bases, and 15 bases had no gene match. Germline-derived CDR1 and CDR2 are MDHEN and SYDVKM. The CDR3 loop spans 16 amino acids. The CDR3 sequence: CASSLRLAGWVRGQYF. The CDR3 DNA reads as TGTGCCAGCAGTTTACGTTTAGCGGGGTGGGTGAGGGGGCAGTATTTT. The full variable domain, its missing parts supplied by reference TRBV28 and TRBJ2-3, is DVKVTQSSRYLVKRTGEKVFLECVQDMDHENMFWYRQDPGLGLRLIYFSYDVKMKEKGDIPEGYSVSREKKERFSLILESASTNQTSMYLCASSLRLAGWVRGQYFGPGTRLTVL.

The rearrangement joins TRBV18 to TRBJ2-2, with D possibly being TRBD1 (5 bases). Germline CDR1 reads KGHSH; CDR2 reads LQKENI. The ends were cut back, 0 bases at V and 5 bases at J, with 10 bases in the middle. The CDR3 has 15 amino acids. Here the CDR3 DNA reads TGTGCCAGCTCACCACCGCGTGCAGGGACCGGGGAGCTGTTTTTT. Protein sequence: CASSPPRAGTGELFF.

The chain carries TRBV7-2 and TRBJ2-5, with D possibly matching TRBD1 (5 bases). CDR3 length equals 13 residues. V was clipped by 4 bases and J by 1 base, with 7 bases between them. Germline V gene lookup returns CDR1 SGHTA and CDR2 FQGNSA. Here the CDR3 reads CASSWTLQETQYF. CDR3 sequence (DNA): TGTGCCAGCAGCTGGACACTCCAAGAGACCCAGTACTTC.

The rearrangement links TRBV19 to TRBJ1-1; TRBD1 matches 7 bases. The CDR3 totals 14 residues. The V gene end was trimmed by 5 bases and the J gene end by 4 bases; junction bases not matched to a gene: 7. Germline V gives CDR1 LNHDA, CDR2 SQIVND (reference sequence). The CDR3 is CASSARGRGTEAFF. The CDR3 nucleotides read TGTGCCAGTAGTGCAAGGGGGCGCGGCACTGAAGCTTTCTTT.